The rows below give T cell receptor beta chains drawn from one sample of a study of a mutant IDH1 vaccine in newly diagnosed glioma. For these receptors, no antigen is known. Assay: immunoSEQ multiplex PCR; the TCRdb copy retains only in-frame clones and omits some. The table lists some 29,000 clones, about three quarters of them singletons. Source: PBMCs, taken from a glioma patient whose treatment included an IDH1 peptide vaccine. The receptors come from a man aged 50-60 years with glioma. CDR3s include the opening cysteine and the closing phenylalanine or tryptophan. D genes are given only for firm matches. Some rows have no size entry. The others give once, few or many, or a class for an expanded clone.

cdr3_aa: CASSAPGLAIHNEQFF; cdr3_nt: TGTGCCAGCAGCGCGCCGGGACTAGCGATTCACAATGAGCAGTTCTTC; clone_size: .; j_call: TRBJ2-1; d_call: TRBD2; v_call: TRBV9
cdr3_aa: CASSQQGPNQPQHF; cdr3_nt: TGTGCCAGCAGCCAACAGGGACCGAATCAGCCCCAGCATTTT; clone_size: few; j_call: TRBJ1-5; d_call: .; v_call: TRBV7-9
cdr3_aa: CASGGFGQPQHF; cdr3_nt: TGTGCCAGCGGGGGCTTCGGTCAGCCCCAGCATTTT; clone_size: .; j_call: TRBJ1-5; d_call: .; v_call: TRBV19
cdr3_aa: CASSLLVDTQYF; cdr3_nt: TGTGCCAGCAGCCTCCTAGTTGATACGCAGTATTTT; clone_size: .; j_call: TRBJ2-3; d_call: .; v_call: TRBV13
cdr3_aa: CASSLGQGDRDEQFF; cdr3_nt: TGCGCCAGCAGCTTAGGACAGGGCGATCGCGATGAGCAGTTCTTC; clone_size: .; j_call: TRBJ2-1; d_call: TRBD1; v_call: TRBV5-1
cdr3_aa: CASREQESGNTIYF; cdr3_nt: TGTGCCAGCAGGGAACAGGAAAGTGGAAACACCATATATTTT; clone_size: .; j_call: TRBJ1-3; d_call: .; v_call: TRBV2
cdr3_aa: CASSPRPGVRYNEQFF; cdr3_nt: TGTGCCAGCAGCCCCCGCCCCGGGGTCCGGTACAATGAGCAGTTCTTC; clone_size: .; j_call: TRBJ2-1; d_call: .; v_call: TRBV7-3
cdr3_aa: CSAGLQETQYF; cdr3_nt: TGCAGTGCTGGACTGCAAGAGACCCAGTACTTC; clone_size: .; j_call: TRBJ2-5; d_call: .; v_call: TRBV20-1
cdr3_aa: CASSRGLAVADTQYF; cdr3_nt: TGTGCCAGCAGCAGGGGACTAGCTGTGGCGGATACGCAGTATTTT; clone_size: .; j_call: TRBJ2-3; d_call: .; v_call: TRBV21-1
cdr3_aa: CAIRGDVEAFF; cdr3_nt: TGTGCCATCAGGGGGGACGTTGAAGCTTTCTTT; clone_size: .; j_call: TRBJ1-1; d_call: .; v_call: TRBV10-3
cdr3_aa: CSVRTPGLETGELFF; cdr3_nt: TGCAGCGTTCGTACCCCGGGACTCGAGACCGGGGAGCTGTTTTTT; clone_size: few; j_call: TRBJ2-2; d_call: .; v_call: TRBV29-1
cdr3_aa: CASSVDEGGLAGTDTQYF; cdr3_nt: TGTGCCAGCAGCGTAGATGAGGGGGGACTAGCGGGAACAGATACGCAGTATTTT; clone_size: .; j_call: TRBJ2-3; d_call: TRBD2; v_call: TRBV9
cdr3_aa: CAWSAQGTAGYTF; cdr3_nt: TGTGCCTGGAGTGCTCAAGGGACCGCTGGCTACACCTTC; clone_size: .; j_call: TRBJ1-2; d_call: .; v_call: TRBV30
cdr3_aa: CASTGGRTEAFF; cdr3_nt: TGTGCCAGCACAGGGGGCAGGACTGAAGCTTTCTTT; clone_size: .; j_call: TRBJ1-1; d_call: TRBD1; v_call: TRBV2
cdr3_aa: CASSYGGEGYNEQFF; cdr3_nt: TGTGCCAGCAGTTATGGAGGGGAGGGGTACAATGAGCAGTTCTTC; clone_size: few; j_call: TRBJ2-1; d_call: TRBD2; v_call: TRBV6-6
cdr3_aa: CASSLPGRPYEQYF; cdr3_nt: TGTGCCAGCAGTTTACCGGGCCGTCCCTACGAGCAGTACTTC; clone_size: .; j_call: TRBJ2-7; d_call: .; v_call: TRBV28
cdr3_aa: CASSNKAGDYNEQFF; cdr3_nt: TGTGCCAGCAGCAATAAGGCAGGGGACTACAATGAGCAGTTCTTC; clone_size: .; j_call: TRBJ2-1; d_call: .; v_call: TRBV9
cdr3_aa: CASSFRFARHARDYGYTF; cdr3_nt: TGTGCCAGCAGTTTTAGGTTTGCTCGTCATGCTCGGGACTATGGCTACACCTTC; clone_size: few; j_call: TRBJ1-2; d_call: .; v_call: TRBV28
cdr3_aa: CASSSPGQTYGYTF; cdr3_nt: TGCGCCAGCAGCTCACCGGGACAGACCTATGGCTACACCTTC; clone_size: once; j_call: TRBJ1-2; d_call: TRBD1; v_call: TRBV5-1
cdr3_aa: CASSLAADPQETQYF; cdr3_nt: TGCGCCAGCAGCTTGGCCGCGGACCCACAAGAGACCCAGTACTTC; clone_size: .; j_call: TRBJ2-5; d_call: .; v_call: TRBV5-1
cdr3_aa: CASRKDRGGNYGYTF; cdr3_nt: TGTGCCAGCAGAAAAGACAGGGGTGGGAACTATGGCTACACCTTC; clone_size: .; j_call: TRBJ1-2; d_call: TRBD1; v_call: TRBV27
cdr3_aa: CASSLRIRSGNTIYF; cdr3_nt: TGTGCCAGCAGCTTGCGGATCCGTTCTGGAAACACCATATATTTT; clone_size: .; j_call: TRBJ1-3; d_call: .; v_call: TRBV5-8
cdr3_aa: CASSFQAAYNEQFF; cdr3_nt: TGTGCCAGCAGCTTCCAGGCGGCCTACAATGAGCAGTTCTTC; clone_size: .; j_call: TRBJ2-1; d_call: .; v_call: TRBV7-9
cdr3_aa: CASSQGPTGLEQYF; cdr3_nt: TGTGCCAGCAGCCAGGGGCCGACAGGGCTCGAGCAGTACTTC; clone_size: few; j_call: TRBJ2-7; d_call: TRBD1; v_call: TRBV4-2
cdr3_aa: CATSSQDWGGTDEQFF; cdr3_nt: TGTGCCACCAGCAGCCAGGACTGGGGGGGTACGGATGAGCAGTTCTTC; clone_size: .; j_call: TRBJ2-1; d_call: TRBD2; v_call: TRBV15
cdr3_aa: CASSGTNYGYTF; cdr3_nt: TGTGCCAGCAGCGGCACGAACTATGGCTACACCTTC; clone_size: .; j_call: TRBJ1-2; d_call: .; v_call: TRBV11-3
cdr3_aa: CASSLMGGRSEQFF; cdr3_nt: TGTGCCAGCAGTTTGATGGGCGGACGGTCGGAGCAGTTCTTC; clone_size: .; j_call: TRBJ2-1; d_call: .; v_call: TRBV27
cdr3_aa: CASSPPNMGTGFHEQYF; cdr3_nt: TGTGCCAGCTCACCACCTAACATGGGGACAGGGTTCCACGAGCAGTACTTC; clone_size: .; j_call: TRBJ2-7; d_call: TRBD1; v_call: TRBV18
cdr3_aa: CASSLVSRALGKNIQYF; cdr3_nt: TGTGCCAGCAGCTTAGTGTCTAGAGCCCTAGGAAAAAACATTCAGTACTTC; clone_size: .; j_call: TRBJ2-4; d_call: .; v_call: TRBV7-2
cdr3_aa: CAWSPTQSGELFF; cdr3_nt: TGTGCCTGGAGTCCGACTCAGTCCGGGGAGCTGTTTTTT; clone_size: .; j_call: TRBJ2-2; d_call: .; v_call: TRBV30
cdr3_aa: CASSQEEVGGKLFF; cdr3_nt: TGTGCCAGCAGCCAAGAAGAGGTGGGGGGAAAACTGTTTTTT; clone_size: few; j_call: TRBJ1-4; d_call: .; v_call: TRBV14
cdr3_aa: CASSPAGGAATEAFF; cdr3_nt: TGTGCCAGCTCGCCCGCCGGGGGCGCGGCCACTGAAGCTTTCTTT; clone_size: .; j_call: TRBJ1-1; d_call: .; v_call: TRBV18
cdr3_aa: CASTLVTVNTEAFF; cdr3_nt: TGCGCCAGCACATTGGTAACGGTGAACACTGAAGCTTTCTTT; clone_size: .; j_call: TRBJ1-1; d_call: .; v_call: TRBV4-1
cdr3_aa: CSGLGAGAYNEQFF; cdr3_nt: TGCAGCGGTCTGGGGGCGGGGGCCTACAATGAGCAGTTCTTC; clone_size: .; j_call: TRBJ2-1; d_call: .; v_call: TRBV29-1
cdr3_aa: CASSSTGGIETQYF; cdr3_nt: TGTGCCAGCAGCTCTACAGGGGGCATCGAGACCCAGTACTTC; clone_size: .; j_call: TRBJ2-5; d_call: TRBD1; v_call: TRBV7-9
cdr3_aa: CASSIRGGLPGGLGYTF; cdr3_nt: TGTGCCAGTAGTATTCGGGGCGGCCTGCCAGGGGGCCTTGGCTACACCTTC; clone_size: .; j_call: TRBJ1-2; d_call: TRBD1; v_call: TRBV19
cdr3_aa: CASSHLTNQSNQPQHF; cdr3_nt: TGCGCCAGCAGTCACCTTACTAACCAGAGCAATCAGCCCCAGCATTTT; clone_size: .; j_call: TRBJ1-5; d_call: .; v_call: TRBV23-1
cdr3_aa: CAWSVRSSDTQYF; cdr3_nt: TGTGCCTGGAGTGTACGGAGCTCAGATACGCAGTATTTT; clone_size: .; j_call: TRBJ2-3; d_call: .; v_call: TRBV30
cdr3_aa: CASSYSTGGGYEQYF; cdr3_nt: TGTGCCAGCAGTTACTCGACAGGGGGTGGCTACGAGCAGTACTTC; clone_size: .; j_call: TRBJ2-7; d_call: TRBD1; v_call: TRBV6-6
cdr3_aa: CAISEAGQSKNIQYF; cdr3_nt: TGTGCCATCAGTGAGGCCGGACAGAGCAAAAACATTCAGTACTTC; clone_size: .; j_call: TRBJ2-4; d_call: .; v_call: TRBV10-3
cdr3_aa: CASSSPGADTQYF; cdr3_nt: TGTGCCAGCAGCTCCCCCGGGGCAGATACGCAGTATTTT; clone_size: .; j_call: TRBJ2-3; d_call: .; v_call: TRBV7-2
cdr3_aa: CASNEERDRGTGELFF; cdr3_nt: TGTGCCAGCAACGAAGAACGGGACAGGGGAACCGGGGAGCTGTTTTTT; clone_size: few; j_call: TRBJ2-2; d_call: TRBD1; v_call: TRBV14
cdr3_aa: CASSLDREEQYF; cdr3_nt: TGTGCCAGCAGCTTGGACAGGGAAGAGCAGTACTTC; clone_size: .; j_call: TRBJ2-7; d_call: TRBD1; v_call: TRBV7-8
cdr3_aa: CASSGLRGRTEAFF; cdr3_nt: TGTGCCAGTAGTGGACTGAGGGGGCGTACCGAAGCTTTCTTT; clone_size: few; j_call: TRBJ1-1; d_call: TRBD1; v_call: TRBV19
cdr3_aa: CASSGTGVHEQFF; cdr3_nt: TGTGCCAGCAGTGGCACAGGGGTACATGAGCAGTTCTTC; clone_size: .; j_call: TRBJ2-1; d_call: TRBD1; v_call: TRBV25-1
cdr3_aa: CASSEEIKQYF; cdr3_nt: TGTGCCAGCAGTGAGGAAATCAAGCAGTACTTC; clone_size: .; j_call: TRBJ2-7; d_call: .; v_call: TRBV2
cdr3_aa: CASSEQAGNTIYF; cdr3_nt: TGTGCCAGCAGTGAACAGGCTGGAAACACCATATATTTT; clone_size: .; j_call: TRBJ1-3; d_call: .; v_call: TRBV2
cdr3_aa: CASSPRQGGETQYF; cdr3_nt: TGCGCCAGCAGCCCGCGACAGGGAGGAGAGACCCAGTACTTC; clone_size: .; j_call: TRBJ2-5; d_call: .; v_call: TRBV5-1
cdr3_aa: CASSSETGSQGYTF; cdr3_nt: TGCGCCAGCAGCTCCGAGACAGGGAGTCAGGGCTACACCTTC; clone_size: .; j_call: TRBJ1-2; d_call: TRBD1; v_call: TRBV5-1
cdr3_aa: CASSQVGQGGNQPQHF; cdr3_nt: TGCGCCAGCAGCCAAGTGGGACAGGGAGGCAATCAGCCCCAGCATTTT; clone_size: .; j_call: TRBJ1-5; d_call: TRBD1; v_call: TRBV4-1
cdr3_aa: CASRPGQGSYEQYF; cdr3_nt: TGTGCCAGCAGACCTGGACAGGGATCCTACGAGCAGTACTTC; clone_size: .; j_call: TRBJ2-7; d_call: TRBD1; v_call: TRBV7-9
cdr3_aa: CASRSQGTGNTIYF; cdr3_nt: TGTGCCAGCAGATCCCAGGGGACTGGAAACACCATATATTTT; clone_size: few; j_call: TRBJ1-3; d_call: .; v_call: TRBV27
cdr3_aa: CASSFISSNYGYTF; cdr3_nt: TGTGCCAGCAGCTTCATCTCGTCTAACTATGGCTACACCTTC; clone_size: .; j_call: TRBJ1-2; d_call: .; v_call: TRBV7-2
cdr3_aa: CTSRNARLCETYGYTF; cdr3_nt: TGCACCAGCAGAAACGCGCGTTTGTGCGAGACCTATGGCTACACCTTC; clone_size: .; j_call: TRBJ1-2; d_call: .; v_call: TRBV1
cdr3_aa: CATSSGDRGSGNTIYF; cdr3_nt: TGTGCCACCAGCAGTGGGGACAGGGGATCTGGAAACACCATATATTTT; clone_size: .; j_call: TRBJ1-3; d_call: TRBD1; v_call: TRBV15